This T cell receptor (beta chain) stems from a study of blood T cell repertoires in COVID-19. Study at large: Both acute and convalescent COVID-19 samples were obtained from the United States, Italy and Spain. PBMCs, B-cell-depleted T cells, or T cells were the source of the cDNA or gDNA that made up the material.

CDR1 is ENHRY, CDR2 SYGVKD, per germline. V shed 1 base and J shed 13 bases, with 13 bases lying between them. The CDR3 runs 12 residues. Measured with immunoSEQ multiplex PCR; TCRdb has only the in-frame clones, and not every one. The profile shows approximately 210,000 clones, under 95% of them singletons. Sequenced sample: peripheral blood. The rearrangement joins TRBV10-3 to TRBJ1-2, with D maybe TRBD1 (5 bases). The TCR was taken from a man aged 30-40 years with acute or convalescent COVID-19. The CDR3 region has the DNA TGTGCCATCAGTGAGTTACGACAGCCGTCCACCTTC. Protein sequence: CAISELRQPSTF.